The 5 T cell receptor beta chains in this list originate from one sample, sequenced in a study of T-cell memory formation after mild COVID-19. TCRdb redid the calling of the 5' RACE reads with MiXCR, one entry per CDR3 protein. The sample holds around 250,000 distinct CDR3 sequences; about a sixth are singletons and the top ten take approximately 23%. Input material: PBMCs or a T cell subset sorted from them (not recorded which). The receptors were gathered from a man aged 18 to 29 who had mild COVID-19 (a few samples of this study predate the infection). Cell type and time point are not known.

This clonotype was counted many times. The chain has TRBV7-2 and TRBJ2-5; D gene ambiguous. Germline CDR1 and CDR2: SGHTA and FQGNSA. The CDR3 runs 11 residues. The ends were cut back, 5 bases at V and 5 bases at J, with 6 bases in the middle. The DNA for the CDR3 is TGTGCCAGCAGCCCTTCGGAGACCCAGTACTTC. It encodes CASSPSETQYF.

The rearrangement links TRBV7-2 to TRBJ1-1; TRBD1 agrees at 9 bases. Trimming took 4 bases from V and 0 from J; bases not matched to a gene: 3. Germline assignment: CDR1 SGHTA and CDR2 FQGNSA. This CDR3 comprises 15 residues. The CDR3 bases are TGTGCCAGCAGCTCCGACAGGGGGATGAACACTGAAGCTTTCTTT. Its translation: CASSSDRGMNTEAFF.

This clonotype came up a few times. The rearrangement joins TRBV5-1 to TRBJ2-3; 9 nucleotides line up with TRBD2. CDR1 and CDR2 from the germline V gene are SGHRS and YFSETQ. After removal of 5 bases from V and 1 base from J, the junction contained 11 bases not matched to a gene. The CDR3 runs to 17 residues. This CDR3 is CASRINPGGGGTDTQYF. In DNA form, the CDR3 reads TGCGCCAGCAGAATAAACCCCGGCGGGGGGGGCACAGATACGCAGTATTTT.

The chain employs TRBV11-2 and TRBJ2-3, with 11 nucleotides matching TRBD1. CDR1 is SGHAT and CDR2 is FQNNGV in the germline V gene. The CDR3 length is 16 residues. Trimming cost V 4 bases and J 2 bases; bases outside gene matches: 5. In DNA form, the CDR3 reads TGTGCCAGCAGCTCCCGGGACAGGGGGGTCACAGATACGCAGTATTTT. As protein: CASSSRDRGVTDTQYF.

This clonotype was observed at least ten times. The V call is TRBV14, the J call TRBJ1-4; 11 positions match TRBD1. Germline V gene lookup returns CDR1 SGHDN and CDR2 FVKESK. J lost 8 bases, V lost 4 bases, and 3 bases had no gene match. The CDR3 runs 14 residues. The CDR3 protein is CASSPGTGGEKLFF. DNA for the CDR3: TGTGCCAGCAGCCCGGGGACAGGGGGAGAAAAACTGTTTTTT.